The rows below give T cell receptor beta chains drawn from one sample of a study of blood T cell repertoires in COVID-19. This table comes from immunoSEQ multiplex PCR, and its TCRdb copy is limited to in-frame clones, with some not included. The sample yields about 160,000 clones, approximately 77% seen once. Material: PBMCs or T cells enriched from blood (not recorded which). Receptors were obtained from a man aged 55 to 69 who had recovered from COVID-19. Each CDR3 is given with its conserved first and last residue. A D gene is named only where the DNA matches it firmly. A row's size may be missing; if present it is once, few, many or a size class.

V	size	D	J	DNA	CDR3
TRBV7-9	.	TRBD1	TRBJ2-2	TGTGCCAGTCAACGAGGGACAGGGGGGACCGGGGAGCTGTTTTTT	CASQRGTGGTGELFF
TRBV14	.	TRBD2	TRBJ2-2	TGTGCCAGCAGCCAACACGTGCCGGGACTAACGAACACCGGGGAGCTGTTTTTT	CASSQHVPGLTNTGELFF
TRBV28	.	.	TRBJ2-7	TGTGCCAGCAGTTCTGGGGCACACTCCTACGAGCAGTACTTC	CASSSGAHSYEQYF
TRBV30	.	TRBD1	TRBJ2-1	TGTGCCTGGAGTGTCCCCAGGGGGTTTATCTCCTACAATGAGCAGTTCTTC	CAWSVPRGFISYNEQFF
TRBV7-9	.	.	TRBJ1-4	TGTGCCAGCAGCTTATTCGCAGCAGGGGCTCAGGAAAAACTGTTTTTT	CASSLFAAGAQEKLFF
TRBV7-6	few	TRBD2	TRBJ2-5	TGTGCCAGCAGCGCACGCGGGGGTGCGGGGGAGACCCAGTACTTC	CASSARGGAGETQYF
TRBV9	once	.	TRBJ2-7	TGTGCCAGCAGCGTCGGTACGGGAGATTACGAGCAGTACTTC	CASSVGTGDYEQYF
TRBV7-9	.	TRBD1	TRBJ2-3	TGTGCCAGCAGCCCGGGACAGGGTTTAGAGGGCACAGATACGCAGTATTTT	CASSPGQGLEGTDTQYF
TRBV19	.	.	TRBJ2-7	TGTGCCAGTCAGGACAGACCCCCGAGCACTTACGAGCAGTACTTC	CASQDRPPSTYEQYF
TRBV19	few	.	TRBJ1-3	TGTGCCAGTAGTCTCTATCGGGGATCCGGAAACACCATATATTTT	CASSLYRGSGNTIYF
TRBV2	.	.	TRBJ2-7	TGTGCCAGCAGGGGAGGTAGGTCGGGTGGCGAGCAGTACTTC	CASRGGRSGGEQYF
TRBV7-2	.	.	TRBJ1-6	TGTGCCAGCAGCGGACAAACAGGGTGGAATTCACCCCTCCACTTT	CASSGQTGWNSPLHF
TRBV6-4	.	.	TRBJ1-1	TGTGCCAGCAGCGCCGGTGAGAACACTGAAGCTTTCTTT	CASSAGENTEAFF
TRBV7-9	.	.	TRBJ1-2	TGTGCCAGCAGCCTGGAGTCTAACTATGGCTACACCTTC	CASSLESNYGYTF
TRBV10-2	.	.	TRBJ2-7	TGCGCCAGCAAGGTCGGGGACTACGAGCAGTACTTC	CASKVGDYEQYF